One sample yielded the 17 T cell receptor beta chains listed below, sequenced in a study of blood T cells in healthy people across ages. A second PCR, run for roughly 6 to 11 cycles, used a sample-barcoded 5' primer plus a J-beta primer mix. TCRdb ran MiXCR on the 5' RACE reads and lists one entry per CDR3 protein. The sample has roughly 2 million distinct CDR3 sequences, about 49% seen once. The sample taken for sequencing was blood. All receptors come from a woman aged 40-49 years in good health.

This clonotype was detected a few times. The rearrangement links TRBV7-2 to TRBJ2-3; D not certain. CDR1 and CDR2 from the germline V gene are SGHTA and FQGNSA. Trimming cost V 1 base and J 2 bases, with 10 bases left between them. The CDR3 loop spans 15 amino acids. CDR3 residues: CASSLGALYTDTQYF. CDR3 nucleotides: TGTGCCAGCAGCTTAGGAGCATTGTACACAGATACGCAGTATTTT.

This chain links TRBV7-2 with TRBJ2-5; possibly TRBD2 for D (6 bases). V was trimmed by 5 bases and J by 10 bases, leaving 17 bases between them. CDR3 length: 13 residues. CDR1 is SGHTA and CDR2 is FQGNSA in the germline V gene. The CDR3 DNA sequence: TGTGCCAGCAGCGTAGTCCCGGGCGGGAACCAGTACTTC. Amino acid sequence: CASSVVPGGNQYF.

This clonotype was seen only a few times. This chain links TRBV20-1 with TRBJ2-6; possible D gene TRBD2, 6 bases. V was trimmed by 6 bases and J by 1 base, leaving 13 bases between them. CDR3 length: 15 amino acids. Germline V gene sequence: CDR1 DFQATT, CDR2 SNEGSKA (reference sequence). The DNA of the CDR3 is TGCAGTGCCCCAGCGGGCGGATCTGGGGCCAACGTCCTGACTTTC. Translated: CSAPAGGSGANVLTF.

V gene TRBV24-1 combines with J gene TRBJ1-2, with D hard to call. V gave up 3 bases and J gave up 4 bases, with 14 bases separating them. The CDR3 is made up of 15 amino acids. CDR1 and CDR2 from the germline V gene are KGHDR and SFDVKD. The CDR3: CATSDPNTEIYGYTF. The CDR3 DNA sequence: TGTGCCACCAGTGATCCTAATACAGAGATCTATGGCTACACCTTC.

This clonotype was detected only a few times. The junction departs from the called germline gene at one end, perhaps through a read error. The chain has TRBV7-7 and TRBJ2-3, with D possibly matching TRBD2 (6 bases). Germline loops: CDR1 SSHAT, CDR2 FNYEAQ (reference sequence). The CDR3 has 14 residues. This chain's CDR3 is CASSSAGTTDTQYF. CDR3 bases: TGTGCTAGCAGCTCCGCCGGGACTACAGATACGCAGTATTTT.

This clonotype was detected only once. The CDR3 reads CASSSQRVGTEAFF. The CDR3 nucleotides read TGTGCCAGCAGCTCCCAACGCGTAGGCACTGAAGCTTTCTTT. The chain employs TRBV7-2 and TRBJ1-1; D remains unclear. CDR3 size: 14 residues. With 4 bases removed from V and 4 bases from J, the gap between germline ends came to 13 bases. Per the germline V gene, CDR1 is SGHTA and CDR2 is FQGNSA.

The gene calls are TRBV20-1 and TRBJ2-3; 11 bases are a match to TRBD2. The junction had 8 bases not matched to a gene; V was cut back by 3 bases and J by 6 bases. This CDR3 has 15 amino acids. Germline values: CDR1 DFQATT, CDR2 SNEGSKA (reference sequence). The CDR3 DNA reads TGCAGTGCTAGGACTAGCGGGGCGGGGGGGGATACGCAGTATTTT. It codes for CSARTSGAGGDTQYF.

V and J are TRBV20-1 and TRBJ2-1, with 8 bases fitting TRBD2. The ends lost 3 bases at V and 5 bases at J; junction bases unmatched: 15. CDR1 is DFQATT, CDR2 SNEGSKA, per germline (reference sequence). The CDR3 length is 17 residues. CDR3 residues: CSASASGRPKTNNEQFF. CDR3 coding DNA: TGCAGTGCTAGTGCTAGCGGGCGTCCTAAAACTAACAATGAGCAGTTCTTC.

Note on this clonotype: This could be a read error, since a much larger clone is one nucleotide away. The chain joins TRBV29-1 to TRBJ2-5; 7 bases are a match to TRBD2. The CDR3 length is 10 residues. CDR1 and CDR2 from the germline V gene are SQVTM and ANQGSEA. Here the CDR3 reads CRCGGETQYF. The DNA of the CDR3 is TGCAGATGCGGGGGAGAGACCCAGTACTTC.

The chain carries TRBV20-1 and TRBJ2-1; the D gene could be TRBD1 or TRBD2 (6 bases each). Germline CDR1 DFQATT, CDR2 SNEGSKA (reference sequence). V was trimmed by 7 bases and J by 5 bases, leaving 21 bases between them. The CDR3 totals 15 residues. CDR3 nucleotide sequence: TGCAGTGTTATCCCCGGGGGCGCGGGGAACAATGAGCAGTTCTTC. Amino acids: CSVIPGGAGNNEQFF.

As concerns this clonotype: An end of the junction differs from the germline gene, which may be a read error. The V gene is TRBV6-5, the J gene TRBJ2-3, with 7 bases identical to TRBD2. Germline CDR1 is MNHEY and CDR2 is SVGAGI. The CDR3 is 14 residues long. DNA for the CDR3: TGTGTCAGCACCTTGCGGGGGAGAGGGGATACGCAGTATTTT. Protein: CVSTLRGRGDTQYF.

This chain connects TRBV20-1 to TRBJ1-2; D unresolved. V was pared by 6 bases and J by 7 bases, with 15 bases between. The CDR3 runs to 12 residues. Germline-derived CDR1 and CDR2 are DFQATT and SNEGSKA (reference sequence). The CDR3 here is CSATEQTVGYTF. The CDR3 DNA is TGCAGTGCCACGGAGCAGACCGTTGGCTACACCTTC.

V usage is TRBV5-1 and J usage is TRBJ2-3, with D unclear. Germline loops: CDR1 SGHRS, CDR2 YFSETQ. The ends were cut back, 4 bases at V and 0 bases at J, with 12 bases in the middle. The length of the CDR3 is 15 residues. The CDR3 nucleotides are TGCGCCAGCAGCCCCACGTTTCCTAGCACAGATACGCAGTATTTT. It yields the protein CASSPTFPSTDTQYF.

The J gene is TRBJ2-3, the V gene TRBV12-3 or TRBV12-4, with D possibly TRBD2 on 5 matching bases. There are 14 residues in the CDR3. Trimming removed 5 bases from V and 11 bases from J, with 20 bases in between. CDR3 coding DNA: TGTGCCAGCAGTCCGCGGGTGCGGGCAGATGTGCAGTATTTT. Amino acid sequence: CASSPRVRADVQYF.

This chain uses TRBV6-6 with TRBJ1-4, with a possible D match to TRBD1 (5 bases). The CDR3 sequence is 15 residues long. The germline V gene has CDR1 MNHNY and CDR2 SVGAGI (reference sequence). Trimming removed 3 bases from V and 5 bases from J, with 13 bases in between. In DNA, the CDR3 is TGTGCCAGCAGTTATCGGGACCTTCGGAATGAAAAACTGTTTTTT. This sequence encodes CASSYRDLRNEKLFF.

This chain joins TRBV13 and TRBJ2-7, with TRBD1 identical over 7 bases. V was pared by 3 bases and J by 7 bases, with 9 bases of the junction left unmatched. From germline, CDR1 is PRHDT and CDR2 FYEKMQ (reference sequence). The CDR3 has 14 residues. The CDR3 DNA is TGTGCCAGCAGCTTCGGCAGGGGGATGGGGGAGCAGTACTTC. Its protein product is CASSFGRGMGEQYF. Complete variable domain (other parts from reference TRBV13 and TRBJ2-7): AAGVIQSPRHLIKEKRETATLKCYPIPRHDTVYWYQQGPGQDPQFLISFYEKMQSDKGSIPDRFSAQQFSDYHSELNMSSLELGDSALYFCASSFGRGMGEQYFGPGTRLTVT.

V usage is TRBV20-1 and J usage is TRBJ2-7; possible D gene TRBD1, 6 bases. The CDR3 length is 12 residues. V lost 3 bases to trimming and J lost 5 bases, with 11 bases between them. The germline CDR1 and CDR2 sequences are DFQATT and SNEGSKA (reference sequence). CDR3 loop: CSARRTADEQYF. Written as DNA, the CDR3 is TGCAGTGCTAGGAGGACAGCGGACGAGCAGTACTTC.